This T cell receptor beta chain was sequenced for a study of OX40 agonist ivuxolimab in advanced cancers. The overall study: Partial responses were recorded for three patients, including one with hepatocellular carcinoma and two with cutaneous melanoma.

Study results and limitations: Antigen targets of the expanded peripheral T cells went undetermined. Expanded clones were, on average, more numerous among CD8+ T cells than CD4+.

Note on this clone: Its specificity is unknown.

The protocol was immunoSEQ multiplex PCR, while the TCRdb copy is restricted to in-frame clones and leaves out a portion. The sample yields 80,000 or so clones, over 80% seen once. This specimen consisted of CD4+ or CD8+ T cells sorted from blood, obtained in a trial of the OX40 agonist ivuxolimab. The source of this sequence is an adult with an advanced solid tumor such as melanoma, head and neck, liver or kidney cancer.

The CDR3 sequence: CASSLRDRGLGAYNEQFF. CDR3 coding DNA: TGTGCCAGCAGCTTAAGGGACAGGGGGTTAGGGGCCTACAATGAGCAGTTCTTC. The rearrangement uses TRBV7-3 and TRBJ2-1, with 11 bases fitting TRBD1. The CDR3 runs 18 residues. Unmatched junction bases numbered 7, after V lost 1 base and J lost 2 bases. The germline V gene has CDR1 SGHTA and CDR2 FQGTGA.